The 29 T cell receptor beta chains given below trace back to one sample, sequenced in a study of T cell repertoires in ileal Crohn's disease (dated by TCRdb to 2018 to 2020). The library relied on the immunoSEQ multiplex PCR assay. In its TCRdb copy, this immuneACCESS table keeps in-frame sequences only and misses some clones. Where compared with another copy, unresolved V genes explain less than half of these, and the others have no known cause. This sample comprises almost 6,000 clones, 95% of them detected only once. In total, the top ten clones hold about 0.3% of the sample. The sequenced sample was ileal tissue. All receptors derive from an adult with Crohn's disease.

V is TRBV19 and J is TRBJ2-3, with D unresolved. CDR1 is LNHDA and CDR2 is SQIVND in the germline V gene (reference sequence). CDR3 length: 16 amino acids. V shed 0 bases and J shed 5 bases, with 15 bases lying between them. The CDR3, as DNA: TGTGCCAGTAGTATAGATCGTACAGTTCAAAGAGATACGCAGTATTTT. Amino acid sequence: CASSIDRTVQRDTQYF.

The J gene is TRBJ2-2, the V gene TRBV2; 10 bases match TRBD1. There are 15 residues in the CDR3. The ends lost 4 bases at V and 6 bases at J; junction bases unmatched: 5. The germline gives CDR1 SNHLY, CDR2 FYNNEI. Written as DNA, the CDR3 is TGTGCCAGCAGTGGACAGGGGGCGCAGTCCGGGGAGCTGTTTTTT. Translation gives CASSGQGAQSGELFF.

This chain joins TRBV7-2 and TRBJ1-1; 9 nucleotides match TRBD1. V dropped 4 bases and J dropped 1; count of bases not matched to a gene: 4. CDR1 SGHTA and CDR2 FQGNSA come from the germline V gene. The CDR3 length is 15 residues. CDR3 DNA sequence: TGTGCCAGCAGCTCATGGACAGGGGCGAACACTGAAGCTTTCTTT. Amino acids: CASSSWTGANTEAFF.

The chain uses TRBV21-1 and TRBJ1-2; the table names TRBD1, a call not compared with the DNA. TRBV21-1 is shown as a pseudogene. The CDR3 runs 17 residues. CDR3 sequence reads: CASSKETGFGSSYGYTF. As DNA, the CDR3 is TGTGCCAGCAGCAAAGAGACAGGGTTCGGTTCTAGCTATGGCTACACCTTC.

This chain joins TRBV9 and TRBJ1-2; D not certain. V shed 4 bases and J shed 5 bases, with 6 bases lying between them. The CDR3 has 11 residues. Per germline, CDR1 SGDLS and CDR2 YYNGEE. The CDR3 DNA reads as TGTGCCAGCAGCACACAGTATGGCTACACCTTC. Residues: CASSTQYGYTF.

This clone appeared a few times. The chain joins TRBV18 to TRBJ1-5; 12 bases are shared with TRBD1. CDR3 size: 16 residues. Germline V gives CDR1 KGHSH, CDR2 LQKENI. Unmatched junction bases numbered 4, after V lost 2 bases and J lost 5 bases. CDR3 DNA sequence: TGTGCCAGCTCACCAACCGGGACAGGGGGCTATCAGCCCCAGCATTTT. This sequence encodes CASSPTGTGGYQPQHF.

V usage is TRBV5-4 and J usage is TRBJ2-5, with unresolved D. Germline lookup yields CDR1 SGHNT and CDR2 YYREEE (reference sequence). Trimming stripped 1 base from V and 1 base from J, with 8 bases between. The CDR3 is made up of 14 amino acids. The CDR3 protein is CASSLNSLQETQYF. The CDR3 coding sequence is TGTGCCAGCAGCTTGAACAGTCTCCAAGAGACCCAGTACTTC.

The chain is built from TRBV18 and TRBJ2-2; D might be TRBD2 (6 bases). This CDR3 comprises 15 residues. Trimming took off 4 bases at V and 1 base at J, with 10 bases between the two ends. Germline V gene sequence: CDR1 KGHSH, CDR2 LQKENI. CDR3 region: CASSQGLMNTGELFF. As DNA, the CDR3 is TGTGCCAGCTCACAAGGACTAATGAACACCGGGGAGCTGTTTTTT. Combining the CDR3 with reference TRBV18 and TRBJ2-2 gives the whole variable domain NAGVMQNPRHLVRRRGQEARLRCSPMKGHSHVYWYRQLPEEGLKFMVYLQKENIIDESGMPKERFSAEFPKEGPSILRIQQVVRGDSAAYFCASSQGLMNTGELFFGEGSRLTVL.

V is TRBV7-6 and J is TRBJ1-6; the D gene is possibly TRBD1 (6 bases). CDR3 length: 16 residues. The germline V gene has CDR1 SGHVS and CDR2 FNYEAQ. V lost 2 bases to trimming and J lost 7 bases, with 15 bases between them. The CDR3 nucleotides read TGTGCCAGCAGCTTAAGTCAAGTTCAGGGGAATTCACCCCTCCACTTT. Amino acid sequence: CASSLSQVQGNSPLHF.

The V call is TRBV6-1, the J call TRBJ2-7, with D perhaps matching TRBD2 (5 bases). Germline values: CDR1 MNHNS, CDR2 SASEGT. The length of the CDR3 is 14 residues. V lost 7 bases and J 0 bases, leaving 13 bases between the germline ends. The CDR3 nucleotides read TGTGCCAGCACGGCGGGTACCACCTCCTACGAGCAGTACGTC. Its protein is CASTAGTTSYEQYV.

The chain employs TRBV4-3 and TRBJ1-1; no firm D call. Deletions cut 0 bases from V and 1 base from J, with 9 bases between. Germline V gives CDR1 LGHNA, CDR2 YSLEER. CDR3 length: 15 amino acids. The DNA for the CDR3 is TGCGCCAGCAGCCAAGATATTCCCTCGAACACTGAAGCTTTCTTT. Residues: CASSQDIPSNTEAFF.

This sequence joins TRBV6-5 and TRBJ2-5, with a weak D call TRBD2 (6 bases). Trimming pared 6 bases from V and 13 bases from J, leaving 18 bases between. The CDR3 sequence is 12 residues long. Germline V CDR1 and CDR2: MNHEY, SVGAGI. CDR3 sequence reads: CASSPTSGPGYF. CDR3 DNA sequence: TGTGCCAGCAGCCCAACGAGCGGGCCGGGGTACTTC.

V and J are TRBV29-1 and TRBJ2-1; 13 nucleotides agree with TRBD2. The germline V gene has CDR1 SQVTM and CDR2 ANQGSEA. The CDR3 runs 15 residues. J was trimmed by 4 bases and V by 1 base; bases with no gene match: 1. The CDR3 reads CSVEGGLAGYNEQFF. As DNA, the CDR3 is TGCAGCGTTGAAGGGGGACTAGCGGGGTACAATGAGCAGTTCTTC.

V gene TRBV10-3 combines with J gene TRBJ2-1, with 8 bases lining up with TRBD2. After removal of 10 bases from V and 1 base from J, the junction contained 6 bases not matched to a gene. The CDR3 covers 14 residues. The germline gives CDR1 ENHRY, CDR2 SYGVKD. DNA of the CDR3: TGTGCCACGCTGGCGGGGGGTTCCTACAATGAGCAGTTCTTC. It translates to CATLAGGSYNEQFF.

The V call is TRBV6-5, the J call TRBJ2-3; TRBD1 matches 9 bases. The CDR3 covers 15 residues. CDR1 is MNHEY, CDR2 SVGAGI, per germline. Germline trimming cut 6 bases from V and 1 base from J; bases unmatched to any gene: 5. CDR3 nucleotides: TGTGCCAGCAGACCATGGGACAGGGGCACAGATACGCAGTATTTT. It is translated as CASRPWDRGTDTQYF.

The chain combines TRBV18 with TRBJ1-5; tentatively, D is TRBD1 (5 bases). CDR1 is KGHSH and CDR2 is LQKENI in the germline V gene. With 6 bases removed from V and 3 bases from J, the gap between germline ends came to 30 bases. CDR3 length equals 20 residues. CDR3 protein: CASSSRSRWTDQGNNQPQHF. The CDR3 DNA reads TGTGCCAGCTCCTCCAGGTCTCGATGGACCGATCAGGGAAACAATCAGCCCCAGCATTTT.

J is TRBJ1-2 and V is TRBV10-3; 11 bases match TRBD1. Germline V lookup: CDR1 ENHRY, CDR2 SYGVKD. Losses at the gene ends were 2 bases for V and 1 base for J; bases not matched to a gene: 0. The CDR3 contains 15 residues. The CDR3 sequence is CAISEGTGGNYGYTF. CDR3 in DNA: TGTGCCATCAGTGAGGGGACAGGGGGTAACTATGGCTACACCTTC.

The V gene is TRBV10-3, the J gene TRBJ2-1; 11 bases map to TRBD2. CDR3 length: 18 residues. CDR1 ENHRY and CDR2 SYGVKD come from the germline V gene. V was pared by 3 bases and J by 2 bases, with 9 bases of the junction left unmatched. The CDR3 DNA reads TGTGCCATCAGTGACACTAGCGGGGGAAGAGCAACCTACAATGAGCAGTTCTTC. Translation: CAISDTSGGRATYNEQFF.

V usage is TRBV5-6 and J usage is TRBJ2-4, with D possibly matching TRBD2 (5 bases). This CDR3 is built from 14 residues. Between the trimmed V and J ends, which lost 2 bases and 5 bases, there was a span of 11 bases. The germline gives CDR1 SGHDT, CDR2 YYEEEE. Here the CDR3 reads CASSLVRVQNIQYF. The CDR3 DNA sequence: TGTGCCAGCAGCTTAGTGCGGGTACAAAACATTCAGTACTTC.

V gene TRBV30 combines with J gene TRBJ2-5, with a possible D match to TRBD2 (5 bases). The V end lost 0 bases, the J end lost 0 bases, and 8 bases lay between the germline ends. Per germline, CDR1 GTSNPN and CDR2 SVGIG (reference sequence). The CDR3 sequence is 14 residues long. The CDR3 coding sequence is TGTGCCTGGAGTGTACTAGACTACCAAGAGACCCAGTACTTC. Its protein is CAWSVLDYQETQYF.

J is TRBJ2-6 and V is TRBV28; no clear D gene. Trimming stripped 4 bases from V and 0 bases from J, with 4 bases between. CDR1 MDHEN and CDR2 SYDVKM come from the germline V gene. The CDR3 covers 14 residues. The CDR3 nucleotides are TGTGCCAGCAGTTCTCTCTCTGGGGCCAACGTCCTGACTTTC. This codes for CASSSLSGANVLTF.

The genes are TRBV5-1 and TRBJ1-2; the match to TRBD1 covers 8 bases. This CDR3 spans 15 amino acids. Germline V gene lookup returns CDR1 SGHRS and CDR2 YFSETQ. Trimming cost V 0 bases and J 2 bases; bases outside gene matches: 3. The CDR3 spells CASSLDTGGNYGYTF. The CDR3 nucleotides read TGCGCCAGCAGCTTGGACACAGGGGGGAACTATGGCTACACCTTC.

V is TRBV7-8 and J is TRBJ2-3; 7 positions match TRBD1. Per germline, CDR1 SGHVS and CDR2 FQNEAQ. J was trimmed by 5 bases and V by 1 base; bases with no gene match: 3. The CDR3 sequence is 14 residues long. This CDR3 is CASSLGQGRDTQYF. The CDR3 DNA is TGTGCCAGCAGCTTAGGACAGGGAAGAGATACGCAGTATTTT.

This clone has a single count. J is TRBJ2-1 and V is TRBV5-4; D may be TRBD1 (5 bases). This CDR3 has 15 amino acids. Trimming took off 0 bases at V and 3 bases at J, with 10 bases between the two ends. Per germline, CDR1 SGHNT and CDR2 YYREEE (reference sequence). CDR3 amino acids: CASSLGQGFYNEQFF. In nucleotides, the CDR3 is TGTGCCAGCAGCTTGGGGCAGGGATTCTACAATGAGCAGTTCTTC.

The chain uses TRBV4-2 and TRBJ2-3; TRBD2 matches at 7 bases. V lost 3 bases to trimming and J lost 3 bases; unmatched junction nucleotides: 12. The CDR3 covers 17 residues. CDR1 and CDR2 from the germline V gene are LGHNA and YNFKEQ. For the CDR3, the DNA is TGTGCCAGCAGCCAGACCACAAGCGGGGTGGGGACAGATACGCAGTATTTT. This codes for CASSQTTSGVGTDTQYF.

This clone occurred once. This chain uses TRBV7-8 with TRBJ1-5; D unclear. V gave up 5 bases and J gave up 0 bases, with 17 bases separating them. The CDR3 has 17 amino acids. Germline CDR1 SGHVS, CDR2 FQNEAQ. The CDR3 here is CASSPLSEGYSNQPQHF. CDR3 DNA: TGTGCCAGCAGCCCATTGTCGGAGGGATATAGCAATCAGCCCCAGCATTTT.

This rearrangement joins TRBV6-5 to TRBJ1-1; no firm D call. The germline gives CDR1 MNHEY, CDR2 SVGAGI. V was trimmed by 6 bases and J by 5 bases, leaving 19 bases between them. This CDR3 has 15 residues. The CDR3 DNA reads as TGTGCCAGCAGCCCCAGGAGAACTTCGGGGACTGAAGCTTTCTTT. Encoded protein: CASSPRRTSGTEAFF.

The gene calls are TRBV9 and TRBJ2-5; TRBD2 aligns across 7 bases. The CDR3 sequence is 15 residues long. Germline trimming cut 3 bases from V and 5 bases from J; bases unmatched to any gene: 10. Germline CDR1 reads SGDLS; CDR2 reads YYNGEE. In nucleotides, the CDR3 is TGTGCCAGCAGCGCGCATAACGGGGGGTCCGAGACCCAGTACTTC. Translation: CASSAHNGGSETQYF.

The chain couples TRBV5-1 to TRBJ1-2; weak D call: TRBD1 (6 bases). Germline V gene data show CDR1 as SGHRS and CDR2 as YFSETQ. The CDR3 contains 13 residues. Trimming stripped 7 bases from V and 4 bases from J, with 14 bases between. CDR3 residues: CASSQTGPYGYTF. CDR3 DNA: TGCGCCAGCTCACAGACAGGCCCCTATGGCTACACCTTC.